The 21 T cell receptor beta chains below were found in one sample sequenced in a study of T cells after posttransplantation cyclophosphamide. Methotrexate plus calcineurin inhibitor accompanied controls' myeloablative marrow transplants; sampling was 1 year later. The table came from immunoSEQ multiplex PCR; TCRdb's copy has only in-frame clones and leaves some out. Among about 21,000 clones listed, around 87% were seen once. Sample: PBMCs, taken 350 to 400 days after allogeneic stem cell transplant with calcineurin inhibitor and methotrexate. All receptors derive from a female patient under 45 who received an allogeneic stem cell transplant from an unrelated donor, was CMV-positive, and had acute and chronic GVHD. Some T cells here may be from the graft donor.

J is TRBJ1-1 and V is TRBV13, with TRBD1 matching 8 bases. CDR3 length equals 16 residues. Germline CDR1 reads PRHDT; CDR2 reads FYEKMQ (reference sequence). V shed 2 bases, J shed 4 bases, and the junction held 9 bases outside the gene matches. This CDR3 is CASSLFSTGAFTEAFF. The CDR3 bases are TGTGCCAGCAGCTTATTCTCGACAGGGGCCTTCACTGAAGCTTTCTTT.

The CDR3, as DNA: TGTGCCAGTAGTCGGGAACTAAGGACCGATACGCAGTATTTT. Translated, it gives CASSRELRTDTQYF. The V call is TRBV19, the J call TRBJ2-3; D perhaps matches TRBD2 (5 bases). The CDR3 is 14 amino acids. Trimming removed 5 bases from V and 6 bases from J, with 15 bases in between. Per germline, CDR1 LNHDA and CDR2 SQIVND (reference sequence).

This sequence joins TRBV5-1 and TRBJ2-5, with TRBD1 matching over 11 bases. J was trimmed by 2 bases and V by 0 bases; bases with no gene match: 6. Germline V lookup: CDR1 SGHRS, CDR2 YFSETQ. This CDR3 has 17 residues. The CDR3: CASSLGLGTGGQETQYF. CDR3 nucleotides: TGCGCCAGCAGCTTGGGTCTAGGGACAGGGGGACAAGAGACCCAGTACTTC.

This clone was seen a single time. The chain uses TRBV6-1 and TRBJ1-1; tentative D call: TRBD1 (5 bases). This CDR3 spans 11 amino acids. Germline assignment: CDR1 MNHNS and CDR2 SASEGT. The V and J ends lost 6 bases and 11 bases respectively, with 13 bases between them. The CDR3 bases are TGTGCCAGCAGCTCCCAGGGTAGGGCTTTCTTT. It encodes CASSSQGRAFF.

V and J are TRBV7-9 and TRBJ2-5; 7 nucleotides line up with TRBD2. The CDR3 is 16 amino acids. The V gene end was trimmed by 4 bases and the J gene end by 5 bases; junction bases not matched to a gene: 13. Germline V gives CDR1 SEHNR, CDR2 FQNEAQ (reference sequence). The CDR3, as DNA: TGTGCCAGCAGCTGGGCTAGCGGAGGAAGTGGCGAGACCCAGTACTTC. It encodes CASSWASGGSGETQYF.

V usage is TRBV6-1 and J usage is TRBJ1-2, with D possibly matching TRBD1 (5 bases). V lost 3 bases and J lost 1, with 9 bases in between. The CDR3 runs to 14 residues. CDR1 is MNHNS and CDR2 is SASEGT in the germline V gene. CDR3 DNA sequence: TGTGCCAGCAGTGAGTTCCAGGGTAACTATGGCTACACCTTC. Its protein is CASSEFQGNYGYTF.

The CDR3 region is CASSQESGRANNEQFF. Here the CDR3 DNA reads TGCGCCAGCAGCCAAGAAAGCGGGAGGGCCAACAATGAGCAGTTCTTC. V usage is TRBV4-1 and J usage is TRBJ2-1, with TRBD2 matching 10 bases. CDR1 is MGHRA and CDR2 is YSYEKL in the germline V gene. The V gene end was trimmed by 0 bases and the J gene end by 5 bases; junction bases not matched to a gene: 4. The CDR3 sequence is 16 residues long.

The chain recombines TRBV18 with TRBJ1-1, with 10 bases that match TRBD1. The CDR3 extends over 18 amino acids. CDR1 is KGHSH and CDR2 is LQKENI in the germline V gene. The trim removed 0 bases at V and 0 bases at J, leaving 7 bases unmatched. CDR3 in amino acids: CASSPPGTGATMNTEAFF. CDR3 bases: TGTGCCAGCTCACCACCCGGGACAGGGGCAACTATGAACACTGAAGCTTTCTTT.

The J gene is TRBJ2-5, the V gene TRBV19; D might be TRBD1 (6 bases). V was clipped by 2 bases and J by 4 bases, with 11 bases between them. Germline V CDR1 and CDR2: LNHDA, SQIVND (reference sequence). The CDR3 spans 14 residues. CDR3 sequence (DNA): TGTGCCAGTAGTATATCCGGGACAACAGAGACCCAGTACTTC. Translated, it gives CASSISGTTETQYF.

This CDR3 is CASSQLHATAYEQYF. The CDR3 nucleotides read TGTGCCAGTAGTCAACTTCACGCGACTGCCTACGAGCAGTACTTC. The chain uses TRBV19 and TRBJ2-7; D is unclear. V shed 5 bases and J shed 2 bases, with 16 bases lying between them. Per the germline V gene, CDR1 is LNHDA and CDR2 is SQIVND (reference sequence). This CDR3 is built from 15 residues.

The J gene is TRBJ2-3, the V gene TRBV6-5; 8 bases agree with TRBD1. There are 14 residues in the CDR3. Germline CDR1 is MNHEY and CDR2 is SVGAGI. V shed 6 bases and J 4 bases; nucleotides not matched to a gene: 6. The CDR3 loop is CASRPQGASDTQYF. Here the CDR3 DNA reads TGTGCCAGCAGGCCCCAGGGGGCTTCAGATACGCAGTATTTT.

This clone was picked up one time. The V call is TRBV9, the J call TRBJ2-3; D not certain. Germline CDR1 SGDLS, CDR2 YYNGEE. V gave up 0 bases and J gave up 0 bases, with 2 bases separating them. CDR3 length equals 13 residues. CDR3 sequence reads: CASSVASTDTQYF. The CDR3 DNA follows: TGTGCCAGCAGCGTAGCGAGCACAGATACGCAGTATTTT.

The chain employs TRBV15 and TRBJ1-2, with 9 bases identical to TRBD1. The ends lost 4 bases at V and 3 bases at J; junction bases unmatched: 6. Looked up from germline, CDR1 is LNHNV and CDR2 is YYDKDF (reference sequence). This CDR3 spans 15 amino acids. CDR3 sequence: CATSKRQGVDYGYTF. The DNA of the CDR3 is TGTGCCACCAGCAAGAGACAGGGGGTGGACTATGGCTACACCTTC.

The gene calls are TRBV27 and TRBJ1-3, with D possibly being TRBD1 (6 bases). V was cut by 10 bases and J by 0 bases, with 13 bases left in between. CDR1 is MNHEY and CDR2 is SMNVEV in the germline V gene (reference sequence). The CDR3 loop spans 14 amino acids. The CDR3: CATKRTVSGNTIYF. The CDR3, as DNA: TGTGCCACCAAAAGGACAGTCTCTGGAAACACCATATATTTT.

This chain joins TRBV11-2 and TRBJ1-2; the D is unclear. In germline, CDR1 is SGHAT, CDR2 FQNNGV. This CDR3 has 15 amino acids. Trimming removed 4 bases from V and 8 bases from J, with 20 bases in between. The CDR3 DNA is TGTGCCAGCAGCTCTGAACGATCCTACCGAGGAGGCTACACCTTC. It codes for CASSSERSYRGGYTF.

This clone has just one count. The rearrangement links TRBV6-5 to TRBJ2-1; TRBD1 matches 7 bases. Germline CDR1 reads MNHEY; CDR2 reads SVGAGI. The CDR3 runs to 16 residues. Unmatched junction bases numbered 11, after V lost 2 bases and J lost 7 bases. CDR3 DNA: TGTGCCAGCAGTTACGGACGACAGGGAGAGCGAAATGAGCAGTTCTTC. Protein: CASSYGRQGERNEQFF.

The chain carries TRBV18 and TRBJ1-1, with D perhaps matching TRBD1 (6 bases). Trimming left V 5 bases short and J 0 bases short, with 10 bases between. From germline, CDR1 is KGHSH and CDR2 LQKENI. CDR3 length: 14 residues. This CDR3 reads CASSLDSLNTEAFF. The CDR3 DNA is TGTGCCAGCTCATTGGACAGCCTGAACACTGAAGCTTTCTTT.

The chain couples TRBV19 to TRBJ1-1, with D possibly matching TRBD1 (6 bases). The germline gives CDR1 LNHDA, CDR2 SQIVND (reference sequence). This CDR3 has 13 amino acids. V lost 11 bases to trimming and J lost 1 base, with 14 bases between them. The CDR3 protein is CASMGARNTEAFF. CDR3 coding DNA: TGTGCCTCCATGGGGGCGAGGAACACTGAAGCTTTCTTT.

The CDR3 protein is CASSKDSNTEAFF. The CDR3 DNA reads as TGTGCCAGCAGCAAAGACAGCAACACTGAAGCTTTCTTT. This rearrangement joins TRBV13 to TRBJ1-1, with D possibly TRBD1 on 5 matching bases. Trimming removed 5 bases at V and 2 bases at J, with 9 bases between. This CDR3 region has 13 residues. CDR1 is PRHDT, CDR2 FYEKMQ, per germline (reference sequence).

This clone was observed a handful of times. This sample also contains other DNA sequences that code for the same CDR3. This chain connects TRBV6-4 to TRBJ2-1, with 9 nucleotides matching TRBD2. The germline CDR1 and CDR2 sequences are MRHNA and SNTAGT. With V trimmed by 0 bases and J by 3 bases, 0 bases remained unmatched. This CDR3 spans 15 amino acids. The CDR3, as DNA: TGTGCCAGCAGTGACTCACTAGCGGGCTACAATGAGCAGTTCTTC. It codes for CASSDSLAGYNEQFF.

This clone showed up just once. This chain joins TRBV25-1 and TRBJ2-3, with D possibly matching TRBD1 (5 bases). CDR1 and CDR2 (germline): MGHDK, SYGVNS. This CDR3 is built from 14 residues. V was pared by 1 base and J by 7 bases, with 12 bases between. CDR3 sequence reads: CASSELGESNTQYF. DNA of the CDR3: TGTGCCAGCAGTGAATTAGGGGAATCCAATACGCAGTATTTT. Together with reference TRBV25-1 and TRBJ2-3, the CDR3 gives the full variable domain: EADIYQTPRYLVIGTGKKITLECSQTMGHDKMYWYQQDPGMELHLIHYSYGVNSTEKGDLSSESTVSRIRTEHFPLTLESARPSHTSQYLCASSELGESNTQYFGPGTRLTVL.